This T cell receptor beta chain comes out of a study of response to subunit inactivated influenza vaccine. From the RT-PCR reads, TCRdb called clonotypes with MiXCR, one entry per CDR3 protein. Here the sample spans over 450,000 distinct CDR3 sequences, 10% to 15% being singletons. Study results and caveats: Few additional T cells are recruited per seasonal influenza vaccination, authors suggested.

This clonotype occurred many times. What it recognizes is unknown. This TCR came from a man aged 50-59 years who received an inactivated influenza vaccine. The sample in question was PBMCs from blood, obtained roughly 46 days after vaccination.

The CDR3, as DNA: TGCAGTGCTAGTTGGGGACTAGCGGGGGGACGCAATGAGCAGTTCTTC. As protein: CSASWGLAGGRNEQFF. J is TRBJ2-1 and V is TRBV20-1; 15 bases align to TRBD2. J lost 6 bases, V lost 3 bases, and 6 bases had no gene match. The CDR3 is 16 amino acids. Germline CDR1 is DFQATT and CDR2 is SNEGSKA (reference sequence).